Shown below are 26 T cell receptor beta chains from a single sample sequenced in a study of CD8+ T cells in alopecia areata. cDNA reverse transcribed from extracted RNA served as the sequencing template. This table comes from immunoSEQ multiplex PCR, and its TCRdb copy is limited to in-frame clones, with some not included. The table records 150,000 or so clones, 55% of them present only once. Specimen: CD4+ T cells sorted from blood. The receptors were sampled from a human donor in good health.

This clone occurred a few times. For the CDR3, the DNA is TGTGCCAGCGGCGAGGGACAGGGGGCAAATACGCAGTATTTT. This translates into CASGEGQGANTQYF. This chain connects TRBV28 to TRBJ2-3, with TRBD1 identical over 12 bases. Germline CDR1 MDHEN, CDR2 SYDVKM. V trimming: 8 bases; J trimming: 7 bases; junction bases outside the gene matches: 7. The CDR3 covers 14 residues.

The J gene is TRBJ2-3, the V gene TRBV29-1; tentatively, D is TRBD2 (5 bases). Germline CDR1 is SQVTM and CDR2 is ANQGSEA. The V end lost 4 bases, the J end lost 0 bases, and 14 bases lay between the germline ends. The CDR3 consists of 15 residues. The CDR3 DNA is TGCAGCGTTGGGCCTAGCCGATCTAGCACAGATACGCAGTATTTT. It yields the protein CSVGPSRSSTDTQYF.

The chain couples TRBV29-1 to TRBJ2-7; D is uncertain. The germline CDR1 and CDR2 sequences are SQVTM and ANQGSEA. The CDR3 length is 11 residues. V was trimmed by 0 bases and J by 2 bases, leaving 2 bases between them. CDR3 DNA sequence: TGCAGCGTTGAAGATGCCTACGAGCAGTACTTC. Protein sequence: CSVEDAYEQYF.

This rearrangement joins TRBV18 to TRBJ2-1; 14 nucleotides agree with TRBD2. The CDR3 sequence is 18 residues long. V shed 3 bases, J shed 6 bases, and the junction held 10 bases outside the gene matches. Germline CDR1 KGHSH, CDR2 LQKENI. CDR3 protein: CASSPRGLAGGPSNEQFF. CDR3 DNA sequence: TGTGCCAGCTCACCTCGAGGACTAGCGGGAGGCCCTTCCAATGAGCAGTTCTTC.

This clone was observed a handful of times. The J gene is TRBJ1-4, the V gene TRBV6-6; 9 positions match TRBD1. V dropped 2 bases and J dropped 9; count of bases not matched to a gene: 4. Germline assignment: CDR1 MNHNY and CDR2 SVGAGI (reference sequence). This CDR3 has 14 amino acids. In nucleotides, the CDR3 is TGTGCCAGCAGTTACGACAGGGGGAAGCAAAAACTGTTTTTT. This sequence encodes CASSYDRGKQKLFF.

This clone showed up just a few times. In DNA form, the CDR3 reads TGTGCCGGGACTAGCCCCATCTCCTACGAGCAGTACTTC. Translated: CAGTSPISYEQYF. The chain is built from TRBV7-9 and TRBJ2-7, with TRBD2 matching 9 bases. The V segment lost 11 bases and the J segment 0 bases; nucleotides outside the gene matches: 5. The V gene's germline CDR1 is SEHNR and CDR2 FQNEAQ (reference sequence). This CDR3 has 13 amino acids. Filled out from reference TRBV7-9 and TRBJ2-7, the complete variable domain reads DTGVSQNPRHKITKRGQNVTFRCDPISEHNRLYWYRQTLGQGPEFLTYFQNEAQLEKSRLLSDRFSAERPKGSFSTLEIQRTEQGDSAMYLCAGTSPISYEQYFGPGTRLTVT.

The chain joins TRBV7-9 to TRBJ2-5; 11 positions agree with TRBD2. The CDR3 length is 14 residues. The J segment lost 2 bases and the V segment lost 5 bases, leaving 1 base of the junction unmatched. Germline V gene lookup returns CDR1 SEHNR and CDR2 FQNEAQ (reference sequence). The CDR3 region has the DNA TGTGCCAGCAGCACTAGCGGGGGACAAGAGACCCAGTACTTC. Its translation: CASSTSGGQETQYF.

The CDR3 protein is CASGRDYNEQFF. The CDR3 coding sequence is TGTGCCAGCGGGCGCGACTACAATGAGCAGTTCTTC. J is TRBJ2-1 and V is TRBV2, with unresolved D. V dropped 8 bases and J dropped 3 bases, with 8 bases sitting between them. The CDR3 runs to 12 residues. Germline V gene data show CDR1 as SNHLY and CDR2 as FYNNEI.

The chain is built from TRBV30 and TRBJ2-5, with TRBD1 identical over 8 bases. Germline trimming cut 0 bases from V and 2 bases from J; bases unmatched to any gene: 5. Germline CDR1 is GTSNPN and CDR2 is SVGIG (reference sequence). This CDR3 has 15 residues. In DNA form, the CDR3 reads TGTGCCTGGAGTGTGTCGTACAGGGGGCAAGAGACCCAGTACTTC. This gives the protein CAWSVSYRGQETQYF.

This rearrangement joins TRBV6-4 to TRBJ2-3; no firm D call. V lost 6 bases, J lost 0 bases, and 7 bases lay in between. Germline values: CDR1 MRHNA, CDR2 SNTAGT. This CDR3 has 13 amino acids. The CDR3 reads CASSQTSTDTQYF. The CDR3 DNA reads TGTGCCAGCAGCCAAACTAGCACAGATACGCAGTATTTT.

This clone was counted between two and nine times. This chain's CDR3 is CASSPYPERKRGRNTGELFF. CDR3 DNA: TGTGCCAGCAGTCCCTACCCGGAGCGCAAACGAGGGAGAAACACCGGGGAGCTGTTTTTT. J is TRBJ2-2 and V is TRBV28, with TRBD2 as a possible D gene (5 bases). The CDR3 covers 20 residues. V was pared by 5 bases and J by 2 bases, with 27 bases between. The V gene's germline CDR1 is MDHEN and CDR2 SYDVKM.

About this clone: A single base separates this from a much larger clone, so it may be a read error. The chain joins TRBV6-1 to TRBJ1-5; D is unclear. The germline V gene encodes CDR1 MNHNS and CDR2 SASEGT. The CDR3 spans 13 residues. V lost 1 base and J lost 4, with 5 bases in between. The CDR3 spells CASSEGQNQPQHF. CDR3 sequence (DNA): TGTGCCAGCAGTGAAGGGCAGAATCAGCCCCAGCATTTT.

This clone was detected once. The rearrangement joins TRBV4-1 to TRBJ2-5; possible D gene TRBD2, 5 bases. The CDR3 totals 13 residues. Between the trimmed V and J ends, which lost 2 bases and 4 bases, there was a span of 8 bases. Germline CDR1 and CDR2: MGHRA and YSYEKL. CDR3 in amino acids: CASSQLRGETQYF. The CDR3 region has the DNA TGCGCCAGCAGCCAATTACGGGGAGAGACCCAGTACTTC.

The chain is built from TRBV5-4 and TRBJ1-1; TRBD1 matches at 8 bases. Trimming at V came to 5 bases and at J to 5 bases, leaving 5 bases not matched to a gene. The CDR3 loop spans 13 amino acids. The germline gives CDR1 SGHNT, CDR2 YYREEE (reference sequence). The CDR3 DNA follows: TGTGCCAGCAGAAACCGGACAGGGACTGAAGCTTTCTTT. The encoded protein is CASRNRTGTEAFF. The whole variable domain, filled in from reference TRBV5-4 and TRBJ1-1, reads ETGVTQSPTHLIKTRGQQVTLRCSSQSGHNTVSWYQQALGQGPQFIFQYYREEENGRGNFPPRFSGLQFPNYSSELNVNALELDDSALYLCASRNRTGTEAFFGQGTRLTVV.

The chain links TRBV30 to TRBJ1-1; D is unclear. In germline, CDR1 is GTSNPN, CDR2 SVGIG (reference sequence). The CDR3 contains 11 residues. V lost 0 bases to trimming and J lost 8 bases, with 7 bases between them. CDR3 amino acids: CAWSVRFEAFF. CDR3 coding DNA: TGTGCCTGGAGTGTACGGTTCGAAGCTTTCTTT.

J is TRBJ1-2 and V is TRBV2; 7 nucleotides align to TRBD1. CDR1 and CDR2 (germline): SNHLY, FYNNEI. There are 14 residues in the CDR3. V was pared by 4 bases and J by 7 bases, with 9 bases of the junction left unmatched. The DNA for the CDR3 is TGTGCCAGCAGTGCCCGCCAGGGGGGACGTGGCTACACCTTC. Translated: CASSARQGGRGYTF.

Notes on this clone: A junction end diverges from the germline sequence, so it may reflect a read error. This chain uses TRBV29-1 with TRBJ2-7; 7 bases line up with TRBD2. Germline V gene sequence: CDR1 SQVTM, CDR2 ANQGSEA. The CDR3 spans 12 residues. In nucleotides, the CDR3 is TGTGGCGCGGGGGACGTTTCCTACGAGCAGTACTTC. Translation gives CGAGDVSYEQYF.

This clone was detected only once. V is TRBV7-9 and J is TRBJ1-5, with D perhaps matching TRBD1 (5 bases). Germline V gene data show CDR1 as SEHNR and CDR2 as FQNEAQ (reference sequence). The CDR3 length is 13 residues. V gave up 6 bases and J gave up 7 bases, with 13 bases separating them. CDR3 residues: CASRGDPRQPQHF. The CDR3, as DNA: TGTGCCAGCAGGGGGGACCCCAGACAGCCCCAGCATTTT.

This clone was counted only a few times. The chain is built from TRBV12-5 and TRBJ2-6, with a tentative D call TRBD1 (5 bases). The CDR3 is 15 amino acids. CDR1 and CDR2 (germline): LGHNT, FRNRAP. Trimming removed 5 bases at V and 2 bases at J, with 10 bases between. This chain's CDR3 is CASGPGSPGANVLTF. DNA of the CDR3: TGTGCTAGTGGTCCAGGGTCACCTGGGGCCAACGTCCTGACTTTC.

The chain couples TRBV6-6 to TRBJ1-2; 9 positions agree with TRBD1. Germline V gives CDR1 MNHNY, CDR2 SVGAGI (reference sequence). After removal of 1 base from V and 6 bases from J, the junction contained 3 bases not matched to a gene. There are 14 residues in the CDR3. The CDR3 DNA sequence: TGTGCCAGCAGTTACTTAACAGGGGGCGATGGCTACACCTTC. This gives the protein CASSYLTGGDGYTF.

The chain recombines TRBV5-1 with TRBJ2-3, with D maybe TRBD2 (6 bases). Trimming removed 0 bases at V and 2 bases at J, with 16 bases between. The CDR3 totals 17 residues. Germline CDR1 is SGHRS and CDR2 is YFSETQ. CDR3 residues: CASSLAGGTTPTDTQYF. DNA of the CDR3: TGCGCCAGCAGCTTGGCCGGCGGGACGACTCCCACAGATACGCAGTATTTT.

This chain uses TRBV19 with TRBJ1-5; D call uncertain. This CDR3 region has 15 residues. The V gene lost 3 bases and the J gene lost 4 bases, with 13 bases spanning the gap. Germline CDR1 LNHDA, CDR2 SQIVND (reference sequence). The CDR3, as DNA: TGTGCCAGTAGTATTGGCGGGGTAGGGAATCAGCCCCAGCATTTT. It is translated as CASSIGGVGNQPQHF. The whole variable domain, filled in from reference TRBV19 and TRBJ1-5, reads DGGITQSPKYLFRKEGQNVTLSCEQNLNHDAMYWYRQDPGQGLRLIYYSQIVNDFQKGDIAEGYSVSREKKESFPLTVTSAQKNPTAFYLCASSIGGVGNQPQHFGDGTRLSIL.

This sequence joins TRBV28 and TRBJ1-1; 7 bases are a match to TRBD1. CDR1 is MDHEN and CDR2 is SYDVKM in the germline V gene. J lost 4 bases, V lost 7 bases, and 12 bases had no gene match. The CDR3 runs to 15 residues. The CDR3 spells CASNEATGTLTEAFF. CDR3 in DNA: TGTGCCAGCAATGAGGCGACAGGGACTCTCACTGAAGCTTTCTTT.

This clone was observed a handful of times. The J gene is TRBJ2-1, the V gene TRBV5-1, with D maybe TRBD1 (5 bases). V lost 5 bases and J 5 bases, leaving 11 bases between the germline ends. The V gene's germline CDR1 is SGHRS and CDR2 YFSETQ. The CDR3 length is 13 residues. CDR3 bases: TGCGCCAGCAGAACAGGAGCCAACAATGAGCAGTTCTTC. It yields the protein CASRTGANNEQFF.

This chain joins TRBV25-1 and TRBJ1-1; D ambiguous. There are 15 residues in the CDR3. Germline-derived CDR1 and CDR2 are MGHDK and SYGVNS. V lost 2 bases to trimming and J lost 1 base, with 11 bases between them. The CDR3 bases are TGTGCCAGCAGTGAACCGGGCGGAAAGAACACTGAAGCTTTCTTT. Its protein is CASSEPGGKNTEAFF.

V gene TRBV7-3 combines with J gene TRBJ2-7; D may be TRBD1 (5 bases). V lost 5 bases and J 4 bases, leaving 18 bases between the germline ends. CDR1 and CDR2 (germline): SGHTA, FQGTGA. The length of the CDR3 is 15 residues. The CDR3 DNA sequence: TGTGCCAGCAGCCTAAACGCAGGGCCTTCTTACGAGCAGTACTTC. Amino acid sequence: CASSLNAGPSYEQYF.